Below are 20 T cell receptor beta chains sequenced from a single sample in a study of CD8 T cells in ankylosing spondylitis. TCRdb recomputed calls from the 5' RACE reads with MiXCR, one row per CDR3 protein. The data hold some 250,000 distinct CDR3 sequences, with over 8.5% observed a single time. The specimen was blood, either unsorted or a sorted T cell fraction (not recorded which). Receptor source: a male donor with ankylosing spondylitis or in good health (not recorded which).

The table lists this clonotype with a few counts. CDR3 bases: TGTGCCAGTCTTTCAATCGGTGAGCAGTTCTTC. Residues: CASLSIGEQFF. The J gene is TRBJ2-1, the V gene TRBV2; D unresolved. V was clipped by 9 bases and J by 9 bases, with 12 bases between them. CDR1 and CDR2 (germline): SNHLY, FYNNEI. The CDR3 has 11 residues.

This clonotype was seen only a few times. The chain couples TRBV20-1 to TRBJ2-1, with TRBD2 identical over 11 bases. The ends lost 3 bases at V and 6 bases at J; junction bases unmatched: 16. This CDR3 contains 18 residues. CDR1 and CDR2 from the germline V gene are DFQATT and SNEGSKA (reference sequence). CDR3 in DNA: TGCAGTGCTAGGAGAGCGGGCGAGGTTAGCGGGAGGGCCAATGAGCAGTTCTTC. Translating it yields CSARRAGEVSGRANEQFF.

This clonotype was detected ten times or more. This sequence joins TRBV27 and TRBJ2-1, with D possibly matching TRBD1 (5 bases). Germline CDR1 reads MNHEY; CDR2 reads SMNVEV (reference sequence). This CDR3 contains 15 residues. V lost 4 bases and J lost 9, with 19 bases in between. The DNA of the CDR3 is TGTGCCAGCAGTTCATTTCTGGGAACAGGTCCTGAGCAGTTCTTC. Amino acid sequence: CASSSFLGTGPEQFF.

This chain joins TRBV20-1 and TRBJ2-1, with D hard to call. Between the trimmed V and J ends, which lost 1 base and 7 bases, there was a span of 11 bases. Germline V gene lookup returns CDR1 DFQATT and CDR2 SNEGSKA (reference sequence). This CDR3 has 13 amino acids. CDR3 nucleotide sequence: TGCAGTGCTAGAGTCCTTGCGGAAAATGAGCAGTTCTTC. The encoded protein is CSARVLAENEQFF.

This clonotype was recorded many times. CDR3 in amino acids: CASSPEDSYNSPLHF. The CDR3 nucleotides are TGTGCCAGCAGCCCAGAGGACTCCTATAATTCACCCCTCCACTTT. The chain has TRBV3-1 and TRBJ1-6; D call uncertain. The CDR3 is 15 residues long. V lost 4 bases, J lost 0 bases, and 7 bases lay in between. CDR1 and CDR2 from the germline V gene are LGHDT and YNNKEL (reference sequence). Based on the CDR3 plus reference TRBV3-1 and TRBJ1-6, the full variable domain is DTAVSQTPKYLVTQMGNDKSIKCEQNLGHDTMYWYKQDSKKFLKIMFSYNNKELIINETVPNRFSPKSPDKAHLNLHINSLELGDSAVYFCASSPEDSYNSPLHFGNGTRLTVT.

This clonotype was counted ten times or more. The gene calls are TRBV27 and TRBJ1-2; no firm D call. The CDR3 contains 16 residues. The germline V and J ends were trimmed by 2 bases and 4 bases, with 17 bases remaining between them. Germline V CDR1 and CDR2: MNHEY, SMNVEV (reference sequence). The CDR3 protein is CASSLMVGSFRYGYTF. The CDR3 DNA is TGTGCCAGCAGTTTAATGGTTGGGTCCTTCCGCTATGGCTACACCTTC.

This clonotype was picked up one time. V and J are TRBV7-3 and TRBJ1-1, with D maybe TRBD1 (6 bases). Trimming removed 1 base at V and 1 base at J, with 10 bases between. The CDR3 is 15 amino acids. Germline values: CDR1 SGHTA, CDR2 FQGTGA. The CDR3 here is CASSLMGGANTEAFF. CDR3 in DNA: TGTGCCAGCAGCTTAATGGGGGGCGCGAACACTGAAGCTTTCTTT. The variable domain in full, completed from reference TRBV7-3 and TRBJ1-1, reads GAGVSQTPSNKVTEKGKYVELRCDPISGHTALYWYRQSLGQGPEFLIYFQGTGAADDSGLPNDRFFAVRPEGSVSTLKIQRTERGDSAVYLCASSLMGGANTEAFFGQGTRLTVV.

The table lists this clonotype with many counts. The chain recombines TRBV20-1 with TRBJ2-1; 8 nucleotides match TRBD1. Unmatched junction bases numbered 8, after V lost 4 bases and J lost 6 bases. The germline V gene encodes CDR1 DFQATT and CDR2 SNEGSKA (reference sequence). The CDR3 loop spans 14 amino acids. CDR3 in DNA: TGCAGTGCTATCACCGGGACAGGCAGCAATGAGCAGTTCTTC. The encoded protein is CSAITGTGSNEQFF.

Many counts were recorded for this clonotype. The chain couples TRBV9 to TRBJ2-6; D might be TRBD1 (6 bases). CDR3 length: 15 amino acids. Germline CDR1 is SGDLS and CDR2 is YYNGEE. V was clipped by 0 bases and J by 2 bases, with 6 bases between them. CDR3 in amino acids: CASSVEGAGANVLTF. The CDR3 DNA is TGTGCCAGCAGCGTAGAGGGGGCTGGGGCCAACGTCCTGACTTTC.

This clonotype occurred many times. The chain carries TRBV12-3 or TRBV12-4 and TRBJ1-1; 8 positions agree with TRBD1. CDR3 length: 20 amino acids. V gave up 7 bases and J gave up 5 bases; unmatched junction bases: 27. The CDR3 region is CASTLGTGTGVRSFQTEAFF. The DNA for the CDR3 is TGTGCCAGCACCCTCGGGACAGGAACAGGGGTGCGGTCGTTCCAGACTGAAGCTTTCTTT.

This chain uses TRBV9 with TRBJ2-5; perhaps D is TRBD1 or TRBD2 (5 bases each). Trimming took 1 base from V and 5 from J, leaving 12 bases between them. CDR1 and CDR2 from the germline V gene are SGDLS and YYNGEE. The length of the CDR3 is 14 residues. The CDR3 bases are TGTGCCAGCAGCGTACGCAGGGAGACGGAGACCCAGTACTTC. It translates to CASSVRRETETQYF.

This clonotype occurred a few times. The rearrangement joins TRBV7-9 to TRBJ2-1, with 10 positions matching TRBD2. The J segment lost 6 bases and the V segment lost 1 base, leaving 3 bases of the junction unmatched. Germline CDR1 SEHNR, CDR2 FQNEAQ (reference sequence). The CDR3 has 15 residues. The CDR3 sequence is CASSLGTSGLNEQFF. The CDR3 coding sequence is TGTGCCAGCAGCTTAGGGACTAGCGGCCTCAATGAGCAGTTCTTC. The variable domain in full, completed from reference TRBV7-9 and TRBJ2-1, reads DTGVSQNPRHKITKRGQNVTFRCDPISEHNRLYWYRQTLGQGPEFLTYFQNEAQLEKSRLLSDRFSAERPKGSFSTLEIQRTEQGDSAMYLCASSLGTSGLNEQFFGPGTRLTVL.

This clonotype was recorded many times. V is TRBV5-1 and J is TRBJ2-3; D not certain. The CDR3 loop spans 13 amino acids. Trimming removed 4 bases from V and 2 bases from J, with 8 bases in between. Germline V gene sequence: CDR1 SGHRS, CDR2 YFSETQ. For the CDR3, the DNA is TGCGCCAGCAGCACTTTAACCACAGATACGCAGTATTTT. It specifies CASSTLTTDTQYF. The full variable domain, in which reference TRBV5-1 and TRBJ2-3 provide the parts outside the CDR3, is KAGVTQTPRYLIKTRGQQVTLSCSPISGHRSVSWYQQTPGQGLQFLFEYFSETQRNKGNFPGRFSGRQFSNSRSEMNVSTLELGDSALYLCASSTLTTDTQYFGPGTRLTVL.

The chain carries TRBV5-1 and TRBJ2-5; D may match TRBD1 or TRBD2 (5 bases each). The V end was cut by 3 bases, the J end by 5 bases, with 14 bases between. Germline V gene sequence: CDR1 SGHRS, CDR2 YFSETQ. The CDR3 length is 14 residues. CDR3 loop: CASSSGTAAETQYF. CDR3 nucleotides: TGCGCCAGCAGCTCCGGGACGGCGGCGGAGACCCAGTACTTC.

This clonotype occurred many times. CDR3 nucleotide sequence: TGCAGTGCGGGAAGGACAACGAGCTCCTATAATTCACCCCTCCACTTT. Its protein is CSAGRTTSSYNSPLHF. The chain is built from TRBV20-1 and TRBJ1-6; D may be TRBD1 (5 bases). Germline loops: CDR1 DFQATT, CDR2 SNEGSKA (reference sequence). The CDR3 runs 16 residues. Deletions cut 6 bases from V and 0 bases from J, with 15 bases between.

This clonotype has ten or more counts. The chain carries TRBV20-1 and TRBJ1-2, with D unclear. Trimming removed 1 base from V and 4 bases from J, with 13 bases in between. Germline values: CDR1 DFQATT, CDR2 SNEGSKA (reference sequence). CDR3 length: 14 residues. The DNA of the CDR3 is TGCAGTGCTAGAGCGGGGTACAAGATCTATGGCTACACCTTC. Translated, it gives CSARAGYKIYGYTF.

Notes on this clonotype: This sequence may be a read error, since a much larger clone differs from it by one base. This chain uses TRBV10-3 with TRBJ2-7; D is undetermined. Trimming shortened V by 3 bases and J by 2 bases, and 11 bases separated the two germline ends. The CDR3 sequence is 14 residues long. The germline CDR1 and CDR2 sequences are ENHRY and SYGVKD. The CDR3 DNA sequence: TGTGCCATCAGTGATGAGGCGTTGCCCTACGAGCAGTACTTC. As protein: CAISDEALPYEQYF.

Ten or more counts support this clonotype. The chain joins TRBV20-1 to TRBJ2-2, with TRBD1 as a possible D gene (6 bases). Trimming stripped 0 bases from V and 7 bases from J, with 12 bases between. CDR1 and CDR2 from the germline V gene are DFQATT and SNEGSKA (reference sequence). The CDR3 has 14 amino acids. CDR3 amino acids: CSARDPRGIGELFF. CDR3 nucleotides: TGCAGTGCTAGAGACCCCAGGGGTATCGGGGAGCTGTTTTTT.

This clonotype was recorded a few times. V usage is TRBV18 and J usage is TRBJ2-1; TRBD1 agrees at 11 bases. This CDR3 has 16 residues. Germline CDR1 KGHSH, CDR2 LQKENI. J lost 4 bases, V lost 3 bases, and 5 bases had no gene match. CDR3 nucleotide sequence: TGTGCCAGCTCACCTCGGACAGGGGGCAGGTACAATGAGCAGTTCTTC. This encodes CASSPRTGGRYNEQFF. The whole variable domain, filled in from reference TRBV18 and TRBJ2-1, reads NAGVMQNPRHLVRRRGQEARLRCSPMKGHSHVYWYRQLPEEGLKFMVYLQKENIIDESGMPKERFSAEFPKEGPSILRIQQVVRGDSAAYFCASSPRTGGRYNEQFFGPGTRLTVL.

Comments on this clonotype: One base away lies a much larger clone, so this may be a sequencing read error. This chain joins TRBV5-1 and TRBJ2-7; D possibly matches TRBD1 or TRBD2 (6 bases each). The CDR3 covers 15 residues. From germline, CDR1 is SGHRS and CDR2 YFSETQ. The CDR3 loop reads CDSSSPGAGIYEQYF. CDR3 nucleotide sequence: TGCGACAGCAGCTCACCAGGGGCGGGAATCTACGAGCAGTACTTC. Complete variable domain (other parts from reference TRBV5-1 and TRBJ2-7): KAGVTQTPRYLIKTRGQQVTLSCSPISGHRSVSWYQQTPGQGLQFLFEYFSETQRNKGNFPGRFSGRQFSNSRSEMNVSTLELGDSALYLCDSSSPGAGIYEQYFGPGTRLTVT.